This T cell receptor (beta chain) was documented in a study of OX40 agonist ivuxolimab in advanced cancers. Turning to the study itself: Aged roughly 23 to 85 with a mean of approximately 60 years, they were roughly 83% male. General study points: CD4+ and CD8+ blood T cells expanded clonally by week 6 at 0.1 to 3.0 mg/kg.

Comment on this clone: Its antigen is as yet unknown.

Sequencing used immunoSEQ multiplex PCR; TCRdb keeps in-frame clones, though not all of them. This sample yields more than 60,000 clones, of which around 83% are seen a single time; 0.99% belongs to the top ten. The V and J ends lost 2 bases and 2 bases, in that order; junction bases with no gene match: 5. The CDR3 sequence is 17 residues long. The germline V gene has CDR1 MNHEY and CDR2 SMNVEV (reference sequence). The chain has TRBV27 and TRBJ2-5, with TRBD2 matching over 13 bases. This clonotype was obtained from an adult with an advanced solid tumor such as melanoma, head and neck, liver or kidney cancer. The material was CD4+ or CD8+ T cells sorted from blood, obtained in a trial of the OX40 agonist ivuxolimab. The CDR3 nucleotides are TGTGCCAGCAGTTTAGGGCGGGGACTAGCGGGACAAGAGACCCAGTACTTC. Translated: CASSLGRGLAGQETQYF.